Presented here are 24 T cell receptor beta chains from one specimen sequenced in a study of T cell changes during pregnancy in multiple sclerosis (dated by TCRdb to between 2019 and 2020). The library was produced with the immunoSEQ multiplex PCR assay. The immuneACCESS repertoire file appears here via TCRdb, limited to in-frame rearrangements. These files lack a portion of the clones; in checked studies, under half of the deficit traces to unresolved V genes, and the cause of the others is not known. For this sample there are some 28,000 clones; approximately 90% appear just once. Roughly 6.2% of the sample rests with the top ten. Sequencing was performed on CD8+ T cells from peripheral blood mononuclear cells, taken before pregnancy. The receptor set was obtained from a female donor with multiple sclerosis, enrolled in a pregnancy study.

CDR3: CATYSGRDSYEQYF. The CDR3 region has the DNA TGTGCCACCTACTCTGGGCGGGATTCCTACGAGCAGTACTTC. The chain uses TRBV21-1 and TRBJ2-7; the table's TRBD2 call for D was not verified on the DNA. TRBV21-1 is a known pseudogene. The CDR3 has 14 residues.

The DNA for the CDR3 is TGTGCCTGGAGTGTTGGGGCAGCCGATAATGAAAAACTGTTTTTT. Protein sequence: CAWSVGAADNEKLFF. V and J are TRBV30 and TRBJ1-4; TRBD1 might be the D (5 bases). The ends were cut back, 0 bases at V and 4 bases at J, with 12 bases in the middle. Germline loops: CDR1 GTSNPN, CDR2 SVGIG (reference sequence). The CDR3 consists of 15 residues.

The chain combines TRBV19 with TRBJ1-2; the D gene is possibly TRBD1 (5 bases). Germline V gene lookup returns CDR1 LNHDA and CDR2 SQIVND (reference sequence). V was shortened by 3 bases and J by 4 bases, with 12 bases between the two germline ends. CDR3 length: 14 residues. The CDR3: CASSIPQGAYGYTF. DNA of the CDR3: TGTGCCAGTAGTATCCCGCAGGGTGCCTATGGCTACACCTTC.

This chain joins TRBV7-9 and TRBJ2-7; 7 bases align to TRBD1. The V segment lost 3 bases and the J segment 6 bases; nucleotides outside the gene matches: 8. This CDR3 spans 14 amino acids. The germline V gene has CDR1 SEHNR and CDR2 FQNEAQ (reference sequence). The CDR3 here is CASSFQTGVSEQYF. The CDR3 nucleotides read TGTGCCAGCAGCTTTCAAACAGGGGTGTCCGAGCAGTACTTC.

Ten or more counts support this clone. The chain links TRBV19 to TRBJ1-1, with D perhaps TRBD1 (5 bases). This CDR3 contains 16 residues. V dropped 3 bases and J dropped 5 bases, with 19 bases sitting between them. Germline CDR1 LNHDA, CDR2 SQIVND (reference sequence). The CDR3 nucleotides read TGTGCCAGTAGTATCTCGGTAGTCTCTCGGGGGACTGAAGCTTTCTTT. Translated: CASSISVVSRGTEAFF.

This rearrangement joins TRBV29-1 to TRBJ2-7; 7 bases match TRBD2. V shed 5 bases and J 2 bases; nucleotides not matched to a gene: 6. Germline values: CDR1 SQVTM, CDR2 ANQGSEA. The length of the CDR3 is 13 residues. CDR3 in amino acids: CSVWEGTPYEQYF. The CDR3 nucleotides read TGCAGCGTTTGGGAGGGGACCCCCTACGAGCAGTACTTC.

This rearrangement joins TRBV19 to TRBJ2-1; maybe TRBD2 (6 bases). This CDR3 has 14 amino acids. The V gene lost 10 bases and the J gene lost 4 bases, with 17 bases spanning the gap. Germline lookup yields CDR1 LNHDA and CDR2 SQIVND (reference sequence). CDR3 DNA sequence: TGTGCCACCCGGCCCGGGAGTGGGTACAATGAGCAGTTCTTC. Amino acids: CATRPGSGYNEQFF.

CDR3 bases: TGTGCCAGCAGTGACTCGGGCGGGAGTTCCTACAATGAGCAGTTCTTC. This sequence encodes CASSDSGGSSYNEQFF. The J gene is TRBJ2-1, the V gene TRBV6-4; 7 positions agree with TRBD2. The CDR3 length is 16 residues. Per the germline V gene, CDR1 is MRHNA and CDR2 is SNTAGT. Unmatched junction bases numbered 3, after V lost 0 bases and J lost 1 base.

The genes are TRBV27 and TRBJ1-1, with unresolved D. Trimming took off 6 bases at V and 1 base at J, with 9 bases between the two ends. Germline CDR1 MNHEY, CDR2 SMNVEV (reference sequence). The CDR3 has 13 residues. This CDR3 is CASSIAKNTEAFF. CDR3 nucleotide sequence: TGTGCCAGCAGCATAGCAAAGAACACTGAAGCTTTCTTT.

The V and J genes are TRBV5-1 and TRBJ2-7; 9 bases agree with TRBD2. Looked up from germline, CDR1 is SGHRS and CDR2 is YFSETQ. CDR3 length: 15 amino acids. J gave up 2 bases and V 1 base, and 4 bases lay outside the gene matches. The DNA of the CDR3 is TGCGCCAGCAGCTTGCGCGGGAGGGAGGCCTACGAGCAGTACTTC. Translation gives CASSLRGREAYEQYF.

The J gene is TRBJ2-1, the V gene TRBV27, with 7 bases identical to TRBD2. After removal of 6 bases from V and 11 bases from J, the junction contained 4 bases not matched to a gene. This CDR3 has 11 amino acids. CDR1 MNHEY and CDR2 SMNVEV come from the germline V gene (reference sequence). CDR3 region: CASRSGDQQFF. CDR3 in DNA: TGTGCCAGCAGGAGCGGGGATCAGCAGTTCTTC.

V and J are TRBV7-2 and TRBJ2-2; D not certain. The CDR3 is 14 residues long. Trimming took off 3 bases at V and 0 bases at J, with 5 bases between the two ends. Germline assignment: CDR1 SGHTA and CDR2 FQGNSA. Here the CDR3 reads CASSFAANTGELFF. As DNA, the CDR3 is TGTGCCAGCAGCTTTGCAGCGAACACCGGGGAGCTGTTTTTT.

The chain recombines TRBV15 with TRBJ1-1; D not resolved. The CDR3 is 13 amino acids. Trimming took off 7 bases at V and 1 base at J, with 10 bases between the two ends. The V gene's germline CDR1 is LNHNV and CDR2 YYDKDF (reference sequence). The CDR3 nucleotides read TGTGCCACCACCGCGGCTTCGAACACTGAAGCTTTCTTT. It specifies CATTAASNTEAFF.

The V call is TRBV11-2, the J call TRBJ2-7; 8 positions agree with TRBD1. Germline CDR1 is SGHAT and CDR2 is FQNNGV. The V segment lost 5 bases and the J segment 0 bases; nucleotides outside the gene matches: 6. The CDR3 sequence is 15 residues long. The CDR3 loop reads CASSPGGWSSYEQYF. Written as DNA, the CDR3 is TGTGCCAGCAGCCCAGGGGGCTGGAGCTCCTACGAGCAGTACTTC.

The chain links TRBV13 to TRBJ2-7; 8 bases are shared with TRBD1. The CDR3 is 17 amino acids. The junction had 13 bases not matched to a gene; V was cut back by 3 bases and J by 3 bases. The V gene's germline CDR1 is PRHDT and CDR2 FYEKMQ (reference sequence). The chain's CDR3 is CASSFETAGTGDYEQYF. CDR3 nucleotide sequence: TGTGCCAGCAGCTTCGAAACGGCCGGGACAGGAGACTACGAGCAGTACTTC.

This chain links TRBV6-5 with TRBJ2-5, with TRBD2 matching 7 bases. The CDR3 is 13 amino acids. CDR1 is MNHEY, CDR2 SVGAGI, per germline. Losses at the gene ends were 6 bases for V and 5 bases for J; bases not matched to a gene: 6. CDR3 bases: TGTGCCAGCAGGGCTAGCGGAGACGAGACCCAGTACTTC. Its translation: CASRASGDETQYF.

This clone was seen only a few times. This chain joins TRBV7-6 and TRBJ1-1, with 7 bases lining up with TRBD1. The V gene end was trimmed by 6 bases and the J gene end by 8 bases; junction bases not matched to a gene: 12. Looked up from germline, CDR1 is SGHVS and CDR2 is FNYEAQ. This CDR3 is 14 amino acids long. The CDR3 DNA reads as TGTGCCAGCAGTTCCCTGACAGGGTCGGGAGAAGCTTTCTTT. Protein sequence: CASSSLTGSGEAFF.

The genes are TRBV19 and TRBJ2-1; TRBD2 agrees at 9 bases. Germline assignment: CDR1 LNHDA and CDR2 SQIVND (reference sequence). The CDR3 loop spans 17 amino acids. J gave up 0 bases and V 0 bases, and 3 bases lay outside the gene matches. DNA of the CDR3: TGTGCCAGTAGTATAGATACTAGCGGGCTCTCCTACAATGAGCAGTTCTTC. This gives the protein CASSIDTSGLSYNEQFF.

This clone was found once. This chain joins TRBV6-1 and TRBJ2-7; 10 bases fit TRBD2. V dropped 2 bases and J dropped 5; count of bases not matched to a gene: 3. The germline V gene has CDR1 MNHNS and CDR2 SASEGT. This CDR3 is built from 14 residues. The DNA for the CDR3 is TGTGCCAGCAGTGAACTAGCGGGGGCCCACGAGCAGTACTTC. Amino acid sequence: CASSELAGAHEQYF.

The rearrangement links TRBV7-9 to TRBJ2-5; 9 bases are a match to TRBD2. CDR1 is SEHNR, CDR2 FQNEAQ, per germline (reference sequence). This CDR3 has 16 residues. V lost 2 bases and J lost 4; bases outside the gene matches: 8. CDR3 protein: CASSLPEREAGETQYF. DNA for the CDR3: TGTGCCAGCAGCTTACCCGAGCGGGAGGCAGGAGAGACCCAGTACTTC.

In nucleotides, the CDR3 is TGTGCCAGCAAGGGGCAGGGGGCGCGAGAGACCCAGTACTTC. Translated, it gives CASKGQGARETQYF. The V and J genes are TRBV27 and TRBJ2-5, with 8 positions matching TRBD1. Germline-derived CDR1 and CDR2 are MNHEY and SMNVEV (reference sequence). The length of the CDR3 is 14 residues. V shed 7 bases and J 4 bases; nucleotides not matched to a gene: 8.

The chain uses TRBV19 and TRBJ2-1; possible D gene TRBD2, 6 bases. Germline V gives CDR1 LNHDA, CDR2 SQIVND (reference sequence). Trimming left V 10 bases short and J 7 bases short, with 14 bases between. The CDR3 spans 12 residues. The CDR3 here is CATNGEVNEQFF. CDR3 nucleotides: TGTGCCACTAACGGGGAGGTGAATGAGCAGTTCTTC.

The chain combines TRBV19 with TRBJ2-7; 7 bases agree with TRBD2. Losses at the gene ends were 9 bases for V and 3 bases for J; bases not matched to a gene: 8. The CDR3 runs to 13 residues. The germline V gene has CDR1 LNHDA and CDR2 SQIVND (reference sequence). For the CDR3, the DNA is TGTGCCAGCGGGGGGAGTGGGTACTACGAGCAGTACTTC. Translated: CASGGSGYYEQYF.

The V call is TRBV27, the J call TRBJ2-1, with 10 nucleotides matching TRBD2. Germline V gene data show CDR1 as MNHEY and CDR2 as SMNVEV (reference sequence). Trimming took 2 bases from V and 4 from J; bases not matched to a gene: 5. The CDR3 covers 16 residues. CDR3 amino acids: CASSLAGLAPYNEQFF. For the CDR3, the DNA is TGTGCCAGCAGTTTAGCGGGACTAGCGCCTTACAATGAGCAGTTCTTC.